Listed here are 10 T cell receptor beta chains from one sample, sequenced in a study of blood T cells in healthy people across ages. Alongside a J-beta primer mix, a sample-barcoded 5' primer served in a second PCR lasting about 7 to 11 cycles. MiXCR was run by TCRdb on the 5' RACE reads, yielding one entry per CDR3 protein. The sample contains more than 650,000 distinct CDR3 sequences, over 20% of which appear only once. The sequencing sample was made of blood. These receptors came from a man between 65 and 80 years old in good health.

V usage is TRBV24-1 and J usage is TRBJ1-2; D not resolved. The V gene's germline CDR1 is KGHDR and CDR2 SFDVKD. Deletions cut 4 bases from V and 2 bases from J, with 7 bases between. CDR3 length equals 13 residues. The DNA of the CDR3 is TGTGCCACCAGTGAGGCGTTGAACTATGGCTACACCTTC. It translates to CATSEALNYGYTF.

The chain couples TRBV12-3 or TRBV12-4 to TRBJ2-6; D not resolved. V was trimmed by 2 bases and J by 0 bases, leaving 8 bases between them. The CDR3 extends over 16 amino acids. This chain's CDR3 is CASSLPRSSGANVLTF. The CDR3 DNA reads as TGTGCCAGCAGTTTACCCAGGAGCTCTGGGGCCAACGTCCTGACTTTC.

The sample holds a few counts of this clonotype. The chain has TRBV20-1 and TRBJ2-3, with 12 positions matching TRBD2. Per the germline V gene, CDR1 is DFQATT and CDR2 is SNEGSKA (reference sequence). The CDR3 consists of 17 residues. V dropped 5 bases and J dropped 1; count of bases not matched to a gene: 10. The CDR3 region has the DNA TGCAGTGCTCCCCCCTCGCTAGCGGGAGGGCGCACAGATACGCAGTATTTT. Protein: CSAPPSLAGGRTDTQYF.

The chain employs TRBV7-9 and TRBJ2-7, with TRBD2 matching 8 bases. The end of the DNA aligns better with TRBJ2-5, so the J call may be wrong. There are 16 residues in the CDR3. Germline-derived CDR1 and CDR2 are SEHNR and FQNEAQ (reference sequence). The CDR3 loop is CASSFFGAGGSETQYF. DNA for the CDR3: TGTGCCAGCAGCTTCTTCGGTGCGGGGGGATCAGAGACCCAGTACTTC.

The CDR3 is CSARDIGAGWTEAFF. Here the CDR3 DNA reads TGCAGTGCTAGAGATATTGGGGCGGGTTGGACTGAAGCTTTCTTT. V is TRBV20-1 and J is TRBJ1-1; D might be TRBD1 (5 bases). Germline V CDR1 and CDR2: DFQATT, SNEGSKA (reference sequence). Trimming left V 0 bases short and J 5 bases short, with 16 bases between. The CDR3 consists of 15 residues.

Only a few counts were recorded for this clonotype. This sequence joins TRBV29-1 and TRBJ2-1, with a possible D match to TRBD2 (6 bases). Germline CDR1 and CDR2: SQVTM and ANQGSEA. The CDR3 is 14 amino acids. With 0 bases removed from V and 4 bases from J, the gap between germline ends came to 10 bases. CDR3 protein: CSVEESGGYNEQFF. CDR3 coding DNA: TGCAGCGTTGAAGAGTCTGGGGGGTACAATGAGCAGTTCTTC.

This clonotype was seen a few times. This chain links TRBV12-3 or TRBV12-4 with TRBJ1-1, with D unresolved. The V and J ends lost 7 bases and 1 base respectively, with 19 bases between them. The CDR3 is 16 residues long. The CDR3 region has the DNA TGTGCCAGCAAGGAGGCAGGCGTTGAAAGGAACACTGAAGCTTTCTTT. It is translated as CASKEAGVERNTEAFF.

The chain links TRBV9 to TRBJ2-1; D gene unclear. The V end was cut by 3 bases, the J end by 8 bases, with 9 bases between. There are 12 residues in the CDR3. Germline V CDR1 and CDR2: SGDLS, YYNGEE. The CDR3 region is CASSAARDEQFF. CDR3 nucleotide sequence: TGTGCCAGCAGCGCCGCTAGAGATGAGCAGTTCTTC.

The chain recombines TRBV20-1 with TRBJ1-2; tentative D call: TRBD1 (6 bases). V lost 0 bases and J 8 bases, leaving 22 bases between the germline ends. The germline CDR1 and CDR2 sequences are DFQATT and SNEGSKA (reference sequence). CDR3 length equals 16 residues. DNA of the CDR3: TGCAGTGCTAGAGACACTCAGGGGACGGCGGTGTGGGGCTACACCTTC. Protein product: CSARDTQGTAVWGYTF.

V usage is TRBV28 and J usage is TRBJ1-1; D uncertain. The CDR3 contains 14 residues. V lost 6 bases, J lost 1 base, and 12 bases lay in between. Germline CDR1 reads MDHEN; CDR2 reads SYDVKM. CDR3 amino acids: CASRLELKNTEAFF. For the CDR3, the DNA is TGTGCCAGCAGACTAGAACTGAAGAACACTGAAGCTTTCTTT.